The 18 T cell receptor beta chains below all came from one sample that was sequenced in a study of T-cell reconstitution after alpha-beta-depleted transplantation in children. A library of TCRbeta sequences, prepared with unique molecular identifiers, was generated. TCRdb ran MiXCR on the PCR reads and lists one entry per CDR3 protein. The sample has 250,000 to 400,000 distinct CDR3 sequences, approximately 20% seen once. Specimen: PBMCs, mostly from graft donor cells, collected 180 days after TCRalphabeta/CD19-depleted stem cell transplant. The receptors originated from a male patient between 10 and 17 years old who had a stem cell transplant for acute lymphoblastic leukemia, so the T cells may come from the graft donor.

The chain combines TRBV6-5 with TRBJ2-1; the match to TRBD2 covers 8 bases. Trimming at V came to 2 bases and at J to 9 bases, leaving 18 bases not matched to a gene. In germline, CDR1 is MNHEY, CDR2 SVGAGI. The CDR3 totals 18 residues. CDR3 bases: TGTGCCAGCAGTTACCTTTTCGGACTAAGCGGGAGAGGGAGTGAGCAGTTCTTC. Its protein product is CASSYLFGLSGRGSEQFF.

V and J are TRBV9 and TRBJ2-3, with D possibly TRBD1 on 5 matching bases. Looked up from germline, CDR1 is SGDLS and CDR2 is YYNGEE. The CDR3 is 13 residues long. V was trimmed by 2 bases and J by 7 bases, leaving 11 bases between them. CDR3 bases: TGTGCCAGCAGCGTGGCCCAGGGTCATACGCAGTATTTT. It translates to CASSVAQGHTQYF.

The rearrangement links TRBV7-2 to TRBJ2-1, with D perhaps matching TRBD2 (6 bases). Trimming removed 3 bases from V and 7 bases from J, with 25 bases in between. Germline V CDR1 and CDR2: SGHTA, FQGNSA. CDR3 length: 18 residues. The CDR3 DNA reads TGTGCCAGCAGCTTTGCCGCCTCTTCCGGGACTTTCGCTAATGAGCAGTTCTTC. It yields the protein CASSFAASSGTFANEQFF.

This clonotype was observed a few times. The rearrangement joins TRBV7-9 to TRBJ2-7; 7 bases map to TRBD1. The CDR3 loop spans 14 amino acids. Losses at the gene ends were 8 bases for V and 3 bases for J; bases not matched to a gene: 10. The germline gives CDR1 SEHNR, CDR2 FQNEAQ (reference sequence). As DNA, the CDR3 is TGTGCCAGCTTAGGGGCCGGGACAGACTACGAGCAGTACTTC. Protein: CASLGAGTDYEQYF. The complete variable domain, with remaining parts taken from reference TRBV7-9 and TRBJ2-7, reads DTGVSQNPRHKITKRGQNVTFRCDPISEHNRLYWYRQTLGQGPEFLTYFQNEAQLEKSRLLSDRFSAERPKGSFSTLEIQRTEQGDSAMYLCASLGAGTDYEQYFGPGTRLTVT.

In its sample, this clonotype was seen many times. The gene calls are TRBV9 and TRBJ1-1; D gene ambiguous. Germline lookup yields CDR1 SGDLS and CDR2 YYNGEE. V gave up 3 bases and J gave up 1 base, with 7 bases separating them. The CDR3 has 13 residues. In DNA, the CDR3 is TGTGCCAGCAGCGACACCCCGAACACTGAAGCTTTCTTT. Amino acids: CASSDTPNTEAFF.

V gene TRBV12-3 or TRBV12-4 combines with J gene TRBJ2-5; no firm D call. The CDR3 extends over 12 amino acids. Between the trimmed V and J ends, which lost 6 bases and 3 bases, there was a span of 8 bases. The CDR3 reads CASRNVEETQYF. The CDR3, as DNA: TGTGCCAGCAGGAACGTGGAAGAGACCCAGTACTTC.

The chain couples TRBV7-9 to TRBJ1-1; TRBD1 is a possible D gene (5 bases). Between the trimmed V and J ends, which lost 4 bases and 2 bases, there was a span of 14 bases. This CDR3 is built from 15 residues. Germline assignment: CDR1 SEHNR and CDR2 FQNEAQ (reference sequence). CDR3 region: CASSSTRDGNTEAFF. The CDR3 DNA sequence: TGTGCCAGCAGCTCGACCCGGGACGGCAACACTGAAGCTTTCTTT.

The chain links TRBV11-1 to TRBJ2-1; a weak D match, TRBD2 (5 bases). V was pared by 5 bases and J by 9 bases, with 11 bases between. Germline CDR1 and CDR2: SGHAT and FQDESV (reference sequence). The CDR3 length is 12 residues. CDR3 loop: CASSQLRGEQFF. CDR3 sequence (DNA): TGTGCCAGCAGCCAGTTACGGGGTGAGCAGTTCTTC.

This clonotype was recorded at least ten times. The rearrangement joins TRBV27 to TRBJ2-1; the D is unclear. CDR3 size: 13 residues. Germline CDR1 is MNHEY and CDR2 is SMNVEV (reference sequence). V lost 6 bases, J lost 6 bases, and 12 bases lay in between. This CDR3 is CASSPEMGNEQFF. The CDR3, as DNA: TGTGCCAGCAGCCCCGAGATGGGCAATGAGCAGTTCTTC.

This clonotype was recorded a few times. The chain combines TRBV12-5 with TRBJ2-1; TRBD2 matches 9 bases. The CDR3 has 15 amino acids. V was clipped by 1 base and J by 5 bases; unmatched bases: 3. Per germline, CDR1 LGHNT and CDR2 FRNRAP. In nucleotides, the CDR3 is TGTGCTAGTGGTTTGGGGACTAGCGACAACAATGAGCAGTTCTTC. Protein product: CASGLGTSDNNEQFF.

The sample holds many counts of this clonotype. The chain uses TRBV12-3 or TRBV12-4 and TRBJ1-5, with D unclear. CDR3 length: 14 amino acids. V lost 6 bases and J 1 base, leaving 10 bases between the germline ends. DNA of the CDR3: TGTGCCAGCAGCCGAGACGAAAGCAATCAGCCCCAGCATTTT. Translation gives CASSRDESNQPQHF.

The chain uses TRBV11-2 and TRBJ1-5; D is uncertain. With 5 bases removed from V and 6 bases from J, the gap between germline ends came to 35 bases. Germline values: CDR1 SGHAT, CDR2 FQNNGV. The CDR3 runs to 21 residues. The CDR3 sequence: CASSPFLLYHLPDPRRQPQHF. CDR3 sequence (DNA): TGTGCCAGCAGCCCCTTTTTACTCTATCACTTGCCTGACCCAAGACGTCAGCCCCAGCATTTT.

The CDR3 DNA is TGTGCCAGCAGTTTAAAGGGACAGGGGGCGGGCTATGGCTACACCTTC. It yields the protein CASSLKGQGAGYGYTF. The rearrangement joins TRBV27 to TRBJ1-2, with 12 bases identical to TRBD1. Germline trimming cut 2 bases from V and 4 bases from J; bases unmatched to any gene: 5. The CDR3 is 16 residues long. CDR1 and CDR2 (germline): MNHEY, SMNVEV (reference sequence).

There are many counts of this clonotype. The CDR3 DNA sequence: TGCAGTGCCGTACCGGGACTGCGCACAGATACGCAGTATTTT. Translation: CSAVPGLRTDTQYF. This rearrangement joins TRBV20-1 to TRBJ2-3, with D maybe TRBD2 (6 bases). Germline-derived CDR1 and CDR2 are DFQATT and SNEGSKA (reference sequence). Trimming removed 6 bases at V and 1 base at J, with 14 bases between. The CDR3 has 14 amino acids.

This clonotype was detected a few times. The genes are TRBV12-3 or TRBV12-4 and TRBJ1-1; D unresolved. The CDR3 spans 14 residues. Trimming took 3 bases from V and 3 from J, leaving 11 bases between them. CDR3 coding DNA: TGTGCCAGCAGTTTGAGCATGAGGGACACTGAAGCTTTCTTT. Its protein product is CASSLSMRDTEAFF.

This chain connects TRBV6-6 to TRBJ2-3; no clear D. V lost 5 bases and J lost 1, with 7 bases in between. Germline CDR1 and CDR2: MNHNY and SVGAGI (reference sequence). The CDR3 runs to 13 residues. The DNA for the CDR3 is TGTGCCAGCAGTGTCCTCGGCACAGATACGCAGTATTTT. Translation: CASSVLGTDTQYF.

This clonotype was recorded a few times. The chain combines TRBV9 with TRBJ2-3, with TRBD2 identical over 7 bases. Trimming took 6 bases from V and 2 from J; bases not matched to a gene: 6. The CDR3 is 14 amino acids. Per the germline V gene, CDR1 is SGDLS and CDR2 is YYNGEE. The CDR3 DNA follows: TGTGCCAGCACCTCCGGGACTACCACAGATACGCAGTATTTT. This encodes CASTSGTTTDTQYF.

This clonotype has a count of ten or more. For the CDR3, the DNA is TGTGCCAGCAGTTACTCAGGACAGGAGAAGAACTATGGCTACACCTTC. Amino acid sequence: CASSYSGQEKNYGYTF. The V call is TRBV6-7, the J call TRBJ1-2; 7 bases line up with TRBD1. TRBV6-7 is an ORF; its function is uncertain. Trimming took 0 bases from V and 2 from J; bases not matched to a gene: 6. The CDR3 length is 16 residues.